The clone carrying this TCR beta chain was detected only a few times. V was pared by 2 bases and J by 4 bases, with 8 bases between. Germline V gene sequence: CDR1 SGHRS, CDR2 YFSETQ. The CDR3 contains 13 residues. These data are taken from a study of blood T cell repertoires in COVID-19. Turning to the study itself: Acute and convalescent COVID-19 specimens originated in the United States, Italy and Spain. T cells, B-cell-depleted T cells, or PBMCs supplied cDNA or gDNA.

Original analysis: Estimates of nucleated cell counts were drawn from the amplification of reference gene primers. Assay used: immunoSEQ multiplex PCR; TCRdb lists only in-frame clones, some missing. Clonal size and the V and J genes are those of that table, whereas D and trimming came from the DNA. The sample includes around 18,000 clones, about 80% of them seen just once. Source material: peripheral blood. This receptor was identified in a man older than 75 with acute or convalescent COVID-19. V and J are TRBV5-1 and TRBJ2-3; weak D call: TRBD2 (5 bases). The CDR3 protein is CASSFKGADTQYF. In DNA, the CDR3 is TGCGCCAGCAGCTTCAAGGGAGCAGATACGCAGTATTTT.